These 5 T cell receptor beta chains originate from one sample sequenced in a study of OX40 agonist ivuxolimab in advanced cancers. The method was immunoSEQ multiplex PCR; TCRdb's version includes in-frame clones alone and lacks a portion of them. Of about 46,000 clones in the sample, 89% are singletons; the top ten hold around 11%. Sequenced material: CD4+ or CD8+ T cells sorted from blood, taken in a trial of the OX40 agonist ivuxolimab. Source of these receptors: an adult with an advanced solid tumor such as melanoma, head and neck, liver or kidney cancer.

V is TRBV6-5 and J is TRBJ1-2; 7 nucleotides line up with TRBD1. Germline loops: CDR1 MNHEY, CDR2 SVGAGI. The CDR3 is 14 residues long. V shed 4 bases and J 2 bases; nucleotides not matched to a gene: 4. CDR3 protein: CASSSTQGNYGYTF. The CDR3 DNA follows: TGTGCCAGCAGTTCGACACAGGGGAACTATGGCTACACCTTC.

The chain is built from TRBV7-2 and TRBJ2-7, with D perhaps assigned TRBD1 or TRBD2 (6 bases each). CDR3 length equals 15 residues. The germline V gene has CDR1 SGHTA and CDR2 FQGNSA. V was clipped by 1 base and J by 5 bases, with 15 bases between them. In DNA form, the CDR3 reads TGTGCCAGCAGCTTAGGAGTCGGGGGCAGGGACGAGCAGTACTTC. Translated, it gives CASSLGVGGRDEQYF.

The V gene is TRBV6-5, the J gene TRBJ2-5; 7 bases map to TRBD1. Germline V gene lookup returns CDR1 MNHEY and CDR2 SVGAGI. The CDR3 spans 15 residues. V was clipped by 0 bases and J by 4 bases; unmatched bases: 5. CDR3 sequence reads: CASSYSEGAGETQYF. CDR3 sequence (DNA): TGTGCCAGCAGTTACTCCGAGGGGGCGGGAGAGACCCAGTACTTC.

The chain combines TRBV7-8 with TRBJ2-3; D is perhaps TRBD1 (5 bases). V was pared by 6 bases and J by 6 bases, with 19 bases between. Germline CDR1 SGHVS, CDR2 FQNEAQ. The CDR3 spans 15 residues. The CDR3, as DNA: TGTGCCAGCAGGAAGACAGAACTATTAGGGGATACGCAGTATTTT. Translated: CASRKTELLGDTQYF.

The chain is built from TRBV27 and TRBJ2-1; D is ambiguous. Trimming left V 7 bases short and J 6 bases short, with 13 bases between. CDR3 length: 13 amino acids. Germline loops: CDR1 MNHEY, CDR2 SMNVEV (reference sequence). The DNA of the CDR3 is TGTGCCAGCACCCCTTTAGGGTTCAATGAGCAGTTCTTC. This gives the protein CASTPLGFNEQFF.